The 20 T cell receptor beta chains below come from one sample, sequenced in a study of T cells in Graves' hyperthyroidism and ophthalmopathy. RNA transcripts gave rise to amplified TCR beta CDR3 regions. When the TCR CDR3 underwent first-round RT-PCR, the HTBI primer set was used. TCRdb re-derived calls from the multiplex PCR reads in MiXCR, one entry per CDR3 protein. The table lists roughly 300,000 distinct CDR3 sequences, about 15% of them singletons. Material for sequencing was blood. The receptors derive from a woman aged 25 to 39 with Graves' hyperthyroidism.

The CDR3 DNA reads as TGTGCCAGCGCGGACAGGGTTACTGAAGCTTTCTTT. This translates into CASADRVTEAFF. The genes are TRBV28 and TRBJ1-1; the match to TRBD1 covers 8 bases. Germline V lookup: CDR1 MDHEN, CDR2 SYDVKM. The CDR3 extends over 12 amino acids. The V gene end was trimmed by 8 bases and the J gene end by 5 bases; junction bases not matched to a gene: 4.

V gene TRBV12-3 or TRBV12-4 combines with J gene TRBJ2-1, with 7 bases lining up with TRBD2. The V gene end was trimmed by 5 bases and the J gene end by 5 bases; junction bases not matched to a gene: 15. The CDR3 has 17 amino acids. CDR3 residues: CASSDRIGRALHNEQFF. The CDR3 DNA reads TGTGCCAGCAGTGATAGAATTGGGAGGGCCTTACACAATGAGCAGTTCTTC.

This clonotype was seen ten or more times. The gene calls are TRBV12-3 or TRBV12-4 and TRBJ2-2; D call uncertain. CDR3 length: 13 amino acids. V was cut by 5 bases and J by 6 bases, with 10 bases left in between. The CDR3 nucleotides are TGTGCCAGCAGTACCCACGAGGCCGGGGAGCTGTTTTTT. Its protein product is CASSTHEAGELFF.

This clonotype was seen repeatedly, ten times or more. The CDR3 nucleotides are TGTGCCAGCAGCTTCTTGTACTCCGAGCAGTACTTC. Amino acid sequence: CASSFLYSEQYF. The chain recombines TRBV7-2 with TRBJ2-7; D is unresolved. Trimming took off 3 bases at V and 6 bases at J, with 9 bases between the two ends. The germline V gene has CDR1 SGHTA and CDR2 FQGNSA. CDR3 length equals 12 residues.

This clonotype has only one observation. The rearrangement uses TRBV7-2 and TRBJ2-2, with unresolved D. V dropped 5 bases and J dropped 3 bases, with 10 bases sitting between them. The CDR3 runs to 14 residues. Germline CDR1 and CDR2: SGHTA and FQGNSA. The CDR3 sequence is CASSRPQYTGELFF. In DNA, the CDR3 is TGTGCCAGCAGCCGCCCACAGTACACCGGGGAGCTGTTTTTT.

This clonotype was recorded at least ten times. The chain joins TRBV24-1 to TRBJ2-1, with a tentative D call TRBD2 (5 bases). The CDR3 contains 13 residues. Deletions cut 4 bases from V and 10 bases from J, with 13 bases between. Looked up from germline, CDR1 is KGHDR and CDR2 is SFDVKD. The CDR3 region is CATSDGPGIEQFF. The CDR3 DNA sequence: TGTGCCACCAGTGACGGACCCGGGATCGAGCAGTTCTTC.

Only a few counts were recorded for this clonotype. The rearrangement uses TRBV20-1 and TRBJ2-3; D may match TRBD1 or TRBD2 (6 bases each). Trimming removed 2 bases at V and 3 bases at J, with 12 bases between. Germline-derived CDR1 and CDR2 are DFQATT and SNEGSKA (reference sequence). This CDR3 has 14 amino acids. The CDR3 protein is CSARRGARTDTQYF. In DNA form, the CDR3 reads TGCAGTGCTAGAAGGGGGGCGAGGACAGATACGCAGTATTTT.

This clonotype was seen repeatedly, ten times or more. This chain links TRBV7-9 with TRBJ1-1; the D is unclear. Trimming removed 10 bases at V and 1 base at J, with 10 bases between. The V gene's germline CDR1 is SEHNR and CDR2 FQNEAQ (reference sequence). The CDR3 is 12 residues long. CDR3 sequence (DNA): TGTGCCATCTCGTCAGAGAACACTGAAGCTTTCTTT. Amino acid sequence: CAISSENTEAFF.

This chain joins TRBV7-9 and TRBJ2-1; 7 bases map to TRBD2. The V segment lost 5 bases and the J segment 4 bases; nucleotides outside the gene matches: 14. The CDR3 has 17 amino acids. Germline V CDR1 and CDR2: SEHNR, FQNEAQ (reference sequence). The CDR3, as DNA: TGTGCCAGCAGCCCCCGATGGGGGGGACTCTCTTACAATGAGCAGTTCTTC. Amino acids: CASSPRWGGLSYNEQFF.

This clonotype was picked up many times. The J gene is TRBJ2-1, the V gene TRBV7-2; D not resolved. V lost 5 bases and J lost 3, with 8 bases in between. Germline CDR1 SGHTA, CDR2 FQGNSA. The CDR3 runs 13 residues. Here the CDR3 DNA reads TGTGCCAGCAGCCAAGTTCGCTACAATGAGCAGTTCTTC. Encoded protein: CASSQVRYNEQFF.

This clonotype turned up a few times. The J gene is TRBJ2-7, the V gene TRBV20-1; D gene uncertain. V was shortened by 3 bases and J by 5 bases, with 14 bases between the two germline ends. Per germline, CDR1 DFQATT and CDR2 SNEGSKA (reference sequence). The CDR3 loop spans 13 amino acids. The CDR3 nucleotides read TGCAGTGCTAGTCGGCTAGTTGCCCACGAGCAGTACTTC. Translating gives CSASRLVAHEQYF.

This clonotype was recorded at least ten times. The chain links TRBV10-3 to TRBJ1-4, with D maybe TRBD1 (5 bases). The germline V gene encodes CDR1 ENHRY and CDR2 SYGVKD. CDR3 length: 13 residues. V shed 4 bases and J shed 8 bases, with 11 bases lying between them. CDR3 amino acids: CAISGGIEEKLFF. CDR3 DNA: TGTGCCATCAGTGGGGGGATCGAGGAAAAACTGTTTTTT.

The chain uses TRBV4-1 and TRBJ2-7; D unresolved. The V end was cut by 0 bases, the J end by 6 bases, with 9 bases between. This CDR3 is built from 13 residues. In germline, CDR1 is MGHRA, CDR2 YSYEKL. CDR3 loop: CASSQDEAREQYF. CDR3 nucleotide sequence: TGCGCCAGCAGCCAAGATGAGGCACGCGAGCAGTACTTC.

This clonotype was seen more than once but under ten times. The CDR3 ends on some other residue instead of the conserved phenylalanine or tryptophan, so this is likely a read error. The genes are TRBV27 and TRBJ2-1, with TRBD2 as a possible D gene (6 bases). Germline CDR1 MNHEY, CDR2 SMNVEV (reference sequence). The CDR3 loop spans 15 amino acids. The V end lost 3 bases, the J end lost 0 bases, and 9 bases lay between the germline ends. The CDR3 is CASSFTGSSYNEQFL. CDR3 nucleotides: TGTGCCAGCAGTTTTACCGGGAGCTCCTACAATGAGCAGTTCCTC.

This clonotype has more than one count but fewer than ten. This rearrangement joins TRBV6-2 or TRBV6-3 to TRBJ2-2; D remains ambiguous. This CDR3 comprises 18 residues. The germline V and J ends were trimmed by 0 bases and 0 bases, with 14 bases remaining between them. Germline V lookup: CDR1 MNHEY, CDR2 SVGEGT. This chain's CDR3 is CASSYSIGENPNTGELFF. CDR3 DNA sequence: TGTGCCAGCAGTTACTCGATCGGAGAGAATCCGAACACCGGGGAGCTGTTTTTT.

Ten or more counts support this clonotype. The chain links TRBV7-9 to TRBJ2-3; 11 bases agree with TRBD2. This CDR3 is built from 17 residues. The J segment lost 0 bases and the V segment lost 4 bases, leaving 6 bases of the junction unmatched. The germline CDR1 and CDR2 sequences are SEHNR and FQNEAQ (reference sequence). The CDR3 here is CASSSPTSGDSTDTQYF. In nucleotides, the CDR3 is TGTGCCAGCAGCTCCCCGACTAGCGGGGATAGCACAGATACGCAGTATTTT.

V is TRBV19 and J is TRBJ1-2; D gene ambiguous. CDR1 and CDR2 from the germline V gene are LNHDA and SQIVND (reference sequence). The CDR3 is 13 residues long. Trimming left V 6 bases short and J 1 base short, with 9 bases between. Here the CDR3 DNA reads TGTGCCAGTAGGGCAGGAATTAACTATGGCTACACCTTC. It specifies CASRAGINYGYTF. Full variable domain (rest looked up from reference TRBV19 and TRBJ1-2): DGGITQSPKYLFRKEGQNVTLSCEQNLNHDAMYWYRQDPGQGLRLIYYSQIVNDFQKGDIAEGYSVSREKKESFPLTVTSAQKNPTAFYLCASRAGINYGYTFGSGTRLTVV.

This clonotype was recorded many times. The chain is built from TRBV6-2 or TRBV6-3 and TRBJ2-1; a weak D match, TRBD2 (6 bases). CDR1 and CDR2 (germline): MNHEY, SVGEGT. CDR3 length: 12 residues. Trimming took 6 bases from V and 9 from J, leaving 12 bases between them. The DNA for the CDR3 is TGTGCCAGCAGCAAGACAGCGGGTGAGCAGTTCTTC. It encodes CASSKTAGEQFF.

This clonotype was observed a few times. This chain connects TRBV25-1 to TRBJ2-1; the D gene is possibly TRBD2 (5 bases). The ends were cut back, 3 bases at V and 8 bases at J, with 11 bases in the middle. This CDR3 comprises 13 residues. The V gene's germline CDR1 is MGHDK and CDR2 SYGVNS. As DNA, the CDR3 is TGTGCCAGCAGTGATCCCTGGGGAGATGAGCAGTTCTTC. Translation gives CASSDPWGDEQFF.

The chain combines TRBV6-4 with TRBJ2-2; D gene ambiguous. V was pared by 6 bases and J by 3 bases, with 11 bases between. This CDR3 spans 14 amino acids. CDR1 is MRHNA, CDR2 SNTAGT, per germline. DNA of the CDR3: TGTGCCAGCAGCCCCGCCTCAGACACCGGGGAGCTGTTTTTT. It translates to CASSPASDTGELFF.